These 2 T cell receptor beta chains originate from one sample sequenced in a study of blood T cells in healthy people across ages. Through a sample-barcoded 5' primer and a J-beta primer mix, a second PCR was run for roughly 6 to 12 cycles. Using its own MiXCR run on the 5' RACE reads, TCRdb lists one record per CDR3 protein. The sample contains over 950,000 distinct CDR3 sequences, roughly 51% of which appear only once. The sample comprised blood. The origin of the receptors is a woman aged 55-75 years in good health.

This sequence joins TRBV6-1 and TRBJ2-3, with D possibly being TRBD1 (6 bases). This CDR3 contains 14 residues. Germline V gene data show CDR1 as MNHNS and CDR2 as SASEGT. V shed 8 bases and J shed 9 bases, with 21 bases lying between them. This CDR3 reads CASVPQGPLGTQYF. CDR3 nucleotide sequence: TGTGCCAGCGTACCCCAGGGGCCGTTGGGCACGCAGTATTTT.

A few counts support this clonotype. The chain is built from TRBV5-1 and TRBJ2-4; 9 bases are shared with TRBD2. The J call may not be correct, given that the DNA end is closer to TRBJ2-7. The germline CDR1 and CDR2 sequences are SGHRS and YFSETQ. The CDR3 contains 15 residues. CDR3 bases: TGCGCCAGCAGCCCTCTGGCGGGAGGGAACTACGAGCAGTACTTC. This sequence encodes CASSPLAGGNYEQYF.